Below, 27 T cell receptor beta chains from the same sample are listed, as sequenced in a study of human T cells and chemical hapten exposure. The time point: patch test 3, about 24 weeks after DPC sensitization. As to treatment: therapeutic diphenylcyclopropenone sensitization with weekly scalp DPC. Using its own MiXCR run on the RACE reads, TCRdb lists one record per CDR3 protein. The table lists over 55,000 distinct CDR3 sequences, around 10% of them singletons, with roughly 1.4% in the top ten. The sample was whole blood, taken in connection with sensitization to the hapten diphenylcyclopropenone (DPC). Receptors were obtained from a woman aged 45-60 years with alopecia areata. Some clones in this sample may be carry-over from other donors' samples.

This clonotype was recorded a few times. The CDR3 region has the DNA TGTGCCAGCAGCTCGTCCAGGGGTATCGAATCTGGGGCCAACGTCCTGACTTTC. Protein product: CASSSSRGIESGANVLTF. The chain has TRBV13 and TRBJ2-6, with D possibly matching TRBD1 (6 bases). Germline V lookup: CDR1 PRHDT, CDR2 FYEKMQ (reference sequence). This CDR3 comprises 18 residues. Trimming removed 4 bases at V and 1 base at J, with 17 bases between. Looking up the rest from reference TRBV13 and TRBJ2-6 gives the full variable domain: AAGVIQSPRHLIKEKRETATLKCYPIPRHDTVYWYQQGPGQDPQFLISFYEKMQSDKGSIPDRFSAQQFSDYHSELNMSSLELGDSALYFCASSSSRGIESGANVLTFGAGSRLTVL.

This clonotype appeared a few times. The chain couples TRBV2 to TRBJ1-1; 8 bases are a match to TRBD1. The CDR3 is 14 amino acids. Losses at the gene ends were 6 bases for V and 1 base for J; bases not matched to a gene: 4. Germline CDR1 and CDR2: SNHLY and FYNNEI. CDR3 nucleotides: TGTGCCAGCAGGAGCACAGGGGGGAACACTGAAGCTTTCTTT. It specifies CASRSTGGNTEAFF.

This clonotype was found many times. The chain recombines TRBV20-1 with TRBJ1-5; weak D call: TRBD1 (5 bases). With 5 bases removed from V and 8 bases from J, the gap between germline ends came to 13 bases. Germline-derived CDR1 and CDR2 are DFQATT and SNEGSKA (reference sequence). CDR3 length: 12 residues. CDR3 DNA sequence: TGCAGTGCTTGGGACCGTCTCGAGCCCCAGCATTTT. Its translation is CSAWDRLEPQHF.

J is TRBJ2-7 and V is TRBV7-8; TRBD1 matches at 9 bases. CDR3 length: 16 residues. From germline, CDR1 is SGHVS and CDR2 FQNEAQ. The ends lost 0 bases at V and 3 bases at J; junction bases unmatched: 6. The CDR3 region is CASSLADRGSIYEQYF. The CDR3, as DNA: TGTGCCAGCAGCTTAGCGGACAGGGGAAGTATCTACGAGCAGTACTTC.

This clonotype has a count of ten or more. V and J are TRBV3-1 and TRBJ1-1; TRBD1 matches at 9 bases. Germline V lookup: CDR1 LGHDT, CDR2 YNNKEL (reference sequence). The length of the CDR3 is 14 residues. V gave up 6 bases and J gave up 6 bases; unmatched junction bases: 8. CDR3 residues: CASRQQGAGAEAFF. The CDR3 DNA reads TGTGCCAGCAGGCAACAGGGGGCGGGGGCTGAAGCTTTCTTT.

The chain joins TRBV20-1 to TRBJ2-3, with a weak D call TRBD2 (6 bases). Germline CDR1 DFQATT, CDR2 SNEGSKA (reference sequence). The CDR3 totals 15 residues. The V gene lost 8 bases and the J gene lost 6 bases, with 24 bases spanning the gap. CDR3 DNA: TGCAGTTCCGCGGGCGCGGGGCACTTCGGGGATACGCAGTATTTT. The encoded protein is CSSAGAGHFGDTQYF.

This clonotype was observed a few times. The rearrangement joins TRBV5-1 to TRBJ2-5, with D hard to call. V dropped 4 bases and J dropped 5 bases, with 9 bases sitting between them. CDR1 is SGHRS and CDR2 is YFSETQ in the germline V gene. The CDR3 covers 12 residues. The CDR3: CASSPALETQYF. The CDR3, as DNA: TGCGCCAGCAGCCCCGCCCTGGAGACCCAGTACTTC.

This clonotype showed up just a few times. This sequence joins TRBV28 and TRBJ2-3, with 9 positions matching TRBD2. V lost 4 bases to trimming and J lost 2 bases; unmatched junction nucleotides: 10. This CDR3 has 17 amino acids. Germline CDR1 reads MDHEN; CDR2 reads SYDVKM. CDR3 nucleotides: TGTGCCAGCAGTTCTAGCCCCCTAGCGGGGTTCACAGATACGCAGTATTTT. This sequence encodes CASSSSPLAGFTDTQYF.

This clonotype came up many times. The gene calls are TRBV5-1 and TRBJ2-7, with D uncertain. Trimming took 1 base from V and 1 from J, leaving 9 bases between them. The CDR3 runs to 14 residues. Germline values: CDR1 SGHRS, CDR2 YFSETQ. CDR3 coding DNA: TGCGCCAGCAGCTTGTATTACAGTTCCTACGAGCAGTACTTC. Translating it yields CASSLYYSSYEQYF.

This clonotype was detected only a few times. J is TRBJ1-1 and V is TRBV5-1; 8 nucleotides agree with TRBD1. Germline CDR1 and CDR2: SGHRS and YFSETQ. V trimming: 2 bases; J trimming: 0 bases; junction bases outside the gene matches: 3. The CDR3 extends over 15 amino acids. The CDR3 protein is CASSFLDRVNTEAFF. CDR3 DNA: TGCGCCAGCAGCTTTTTGGACAGGGTGAACACTGAAGCTTTCTTT.

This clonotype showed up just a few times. The CDR3 DNA is TGTGCCAGCAGTTACTCGGCGGAAGCCAAAAACATTCAGTACTTC. It codes for CASSYSAEAKNIQYF. The chain has TRBV6-5 and TRBJ2-4; D remains unclear. Looked up from germline, CDR1 is MNHEY and CDR2 is SVGAGI. Trimming left V 0 bases short and J 0 bases short, with 6 bases between. The CDR3 has 15 residues.

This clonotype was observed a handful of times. CDR3: CASSPDVLYYEQYF. The DNA of the CDR3 is TGTGCCAGCAGCCCGGATGTCCTTTATTACGAGCAGTACTTC. V gene TRBV3-1 combines with J gene TRBJ2-7; D gene ambiguous. Trimming stripped 4 bases from V and 4 bases from J, with 14 bases between. The germline V gene has CDR1 LGHDT and CDR2 YNNKEL (reference sequence). The CDR3 contains 14 residues.

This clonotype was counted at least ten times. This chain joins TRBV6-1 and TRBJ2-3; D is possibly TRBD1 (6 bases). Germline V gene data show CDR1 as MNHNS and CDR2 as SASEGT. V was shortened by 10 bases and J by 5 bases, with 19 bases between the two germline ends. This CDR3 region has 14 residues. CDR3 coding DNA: TGTGCCATCGGCGGACAGTTACTAATAGATACGCAGTATTTT. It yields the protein CAIGGQLLIDTQYF.

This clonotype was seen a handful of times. The CDR3 bases are TGTGCCAGCAGTAGCATTGGGGCTGACAGCGAGCAGTACTTC. Protein product: CASSSIGADSEQYF. This sequence joins TRBV6-2 or TRBV6-3 and TRBJ2-7; D may be TRBD1 (5 bases). In germline, CDR1 is MNHEY, CDR2 SVGEGT. V gave up 5 bases and J gave up 6 bases, with 17 bases separating them. The CDR3 has 14 amino acids.

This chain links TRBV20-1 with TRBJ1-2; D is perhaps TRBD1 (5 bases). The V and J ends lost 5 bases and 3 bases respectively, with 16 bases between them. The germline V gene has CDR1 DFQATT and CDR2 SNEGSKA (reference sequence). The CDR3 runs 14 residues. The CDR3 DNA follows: TGCAGTGCTGGGGGGAGGAGGGGCGACTATGGCTACACCTTC. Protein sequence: CSAGGRRGDYGYTF.

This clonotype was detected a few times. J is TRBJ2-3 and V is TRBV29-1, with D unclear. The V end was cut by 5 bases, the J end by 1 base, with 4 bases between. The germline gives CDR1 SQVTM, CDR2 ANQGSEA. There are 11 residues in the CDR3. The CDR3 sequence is CSVSRTDTQYF. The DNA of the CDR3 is TGCAGCGTTTCCCGCACAGATACGCAGTATTTT.

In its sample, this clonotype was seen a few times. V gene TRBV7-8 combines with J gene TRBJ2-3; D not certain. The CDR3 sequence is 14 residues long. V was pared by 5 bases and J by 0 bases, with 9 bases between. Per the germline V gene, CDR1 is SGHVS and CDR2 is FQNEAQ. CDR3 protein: CASSPRISTDTQYF. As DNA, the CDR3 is TGTGCCAGCAGCCCTAGAATTAGCACAGATACGCAGTATTTT.

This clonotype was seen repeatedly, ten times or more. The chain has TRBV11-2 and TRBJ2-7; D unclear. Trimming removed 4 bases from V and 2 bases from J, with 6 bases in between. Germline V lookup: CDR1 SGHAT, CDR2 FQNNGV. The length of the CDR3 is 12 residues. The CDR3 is CASSSRAYEQYF. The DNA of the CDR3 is TGTGCCAGCAGCTCCCGGGCCTACGAGCAGTACTTC.

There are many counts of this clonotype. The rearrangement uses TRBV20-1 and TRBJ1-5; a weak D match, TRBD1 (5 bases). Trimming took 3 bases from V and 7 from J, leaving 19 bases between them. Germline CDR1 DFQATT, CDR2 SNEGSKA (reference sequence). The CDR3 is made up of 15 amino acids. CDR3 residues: CSARSLGQGHQPQHF. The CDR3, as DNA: TGCAGTGCTAGGTCACTTGGGCAGGGTCACCAGCCCCAGCATTTT.

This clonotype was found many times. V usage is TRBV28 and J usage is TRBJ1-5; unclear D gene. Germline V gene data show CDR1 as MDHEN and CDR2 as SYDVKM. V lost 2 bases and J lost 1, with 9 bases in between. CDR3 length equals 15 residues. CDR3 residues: CASSLTVSSNQPQHF. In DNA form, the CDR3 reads TGTGCCAGCAGTTTAACGGTCTCCAGCAATCAGCCCCAGCATTTT.

CDR3 bases: TGTGCCAGCAGCTTAGAAGTCAACCTATTAGCCAAAAACATTCAGTACTTC. It specifies CASSLEVNLLAKNIQYF. This chain links TRBV7-2 with TRBJ2-4; D remains ambiguous. The CDR3 is made up of 17 amino acids. CDR1 SGHTA and CDR2 FQGNSA come from the germline V gene. V shed 1 base and J shed 0 bases, with 13 bases lying between them.

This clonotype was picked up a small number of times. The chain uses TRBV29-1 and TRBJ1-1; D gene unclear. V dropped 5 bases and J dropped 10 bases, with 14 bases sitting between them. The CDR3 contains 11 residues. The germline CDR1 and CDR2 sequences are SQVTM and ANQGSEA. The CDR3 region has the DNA TGCAGCGTTTTAAAGGGTGTCAGAGCTTTCTTT. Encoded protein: CSVLKGVRAFF.

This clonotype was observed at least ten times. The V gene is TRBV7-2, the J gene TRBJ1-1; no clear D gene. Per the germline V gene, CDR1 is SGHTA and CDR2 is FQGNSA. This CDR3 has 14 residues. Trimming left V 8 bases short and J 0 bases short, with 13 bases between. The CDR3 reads CASLPGRMNTEAFF. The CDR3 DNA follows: TGTGCCAGCCTCCCTGGCAGAATGAACACTGAAGCTTTCTTT.

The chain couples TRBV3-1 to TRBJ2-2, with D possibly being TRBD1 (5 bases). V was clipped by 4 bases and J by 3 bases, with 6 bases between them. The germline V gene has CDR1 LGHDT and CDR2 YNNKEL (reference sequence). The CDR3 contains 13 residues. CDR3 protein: CASSLGDTGELFF. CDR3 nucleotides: TGTGCCAGCAGCCTAGGGGACACCGGGGAGCTGTTTTTT.

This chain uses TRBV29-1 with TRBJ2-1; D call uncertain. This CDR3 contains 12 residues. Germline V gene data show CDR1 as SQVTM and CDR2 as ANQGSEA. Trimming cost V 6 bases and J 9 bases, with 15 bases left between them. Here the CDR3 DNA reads TGCAGCGTGCTTAAGCCTGGCGGTGAGCAGTTCTTC. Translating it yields CSVLKPGGEQFF.

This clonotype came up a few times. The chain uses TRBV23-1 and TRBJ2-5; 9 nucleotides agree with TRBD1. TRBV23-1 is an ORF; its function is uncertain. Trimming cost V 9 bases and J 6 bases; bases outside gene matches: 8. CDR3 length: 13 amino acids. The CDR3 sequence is CARGDRVVQTQYF. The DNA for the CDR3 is TGCGCCAGGGGGGACAGGGTCGTGCAGACCCAGTACTTC.

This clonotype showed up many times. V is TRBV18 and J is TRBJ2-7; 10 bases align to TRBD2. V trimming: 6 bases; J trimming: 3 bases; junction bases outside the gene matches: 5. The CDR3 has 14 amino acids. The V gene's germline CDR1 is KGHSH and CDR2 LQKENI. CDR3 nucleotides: TGTGCCAGCTCGGCTAGCGGGAGCTACTACGAGCAGTACTTC. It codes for CASSASGSYYEQYF.